This passage covers 3 T cell receptor beta chains from one sample sequenced in a study of blood T cells in healthy people across ages. Sample-barcoded 5' priming and a J-beta primer mix drove a second PCR of roughly 7 to 11 cycles. TCRdb redid the calling of the 5' RACE reads with MiXCR, one entry per CDR3 protein. The data hold nearly 1 million distinct CDR3 sequences, with just over 50% observed a single time. The sample was blood. These receptors were taken from a woman aged 55-75 years in good health.

The rearrangement joins TRBV20-1 to TRBJ2-1, with 8 bases that match TRBD2. The trim removed 2 bases at V and 0 bases at J, leaving 6 bases unmatched. CDR3 length: 16 amino acids. CDR1 is DFQATT, CDR2 SNEGSKA, per germline (reference sequence). The CDR3 coding sequence is TGCAGTGCTAGACCAGAAAGCGGGAGCTCCTACAATGAGCAGTTCTTC. Translating gives CSARPESGSSYNEQFF.

The chain is built from TRBV29-1 and TRBJ2-3; TRBD1 matches at 7 bases. The CDR3 totals 16 residues. J lost 3 bases, V lost 0 bases, and 9 bases had no gene match. The germline CDR1 and CDR2 sequences are SQVTM and ANQGSEA. CDR3 in amino acids: CSVEDQTGKGTDTQYF. The CDR3 DNA reads as TGCAGCGTTGAAGACCAGACAGGGAAGGGTACAGATACGCAGTATTTT.

The sample holds a few counts of this clonotype. This chain uses TRBV6-2 or TRBV6-3 with TRBJ2-6; tentatively, D is TRBD1 or TRBD2 (5 bases each). The germline gives CDR1 MNHEY, CDR2 SVGEGT. The ends were cut back, 8 bases at V and 2 bases at J, with 13 bases in the middle. This CDR3 comprises 15 residues. CDR3 sequence: CASGGTGTGANVLTF. DNA for the CDR3: TGTGCCAGCGGGGGAACGGGGACTGGGGCCAACGTCCTGACTTTC.